These 23 T cell receptor beta chains were sequenced from one sample in a study of vaccination effects on CD4 cells after COVID-19. Their target antigens are unknown. Here immunoSEQ multiplex PCR was the method, and the copy in TCRdb shows in-frame clones only, minus some. This sample carries nearly 45,000 clones, around 70% of them seen once, and the ten largest clones take about 30%. Expansion with viral peptide pools was applied to antigen-specific CD4+ T cells by the ViraFEST assay prior to sequencing. Cells that had been cultured for roughly eleven days were the source of isolated CD4+ T cells. From March to December 2020, the person had a SARS-CoV-2 infection that was confirmed by PCR. The material sequenced was CD4+ T cells from PBMCs cultured with a peptide pool, taken before COVID-19 vaccination. The receptors stem from a human donor who had a prior SARS-CoV-2 infection.

The chain carries TRBV6-5 and TRBJ1-5; D is undetermined. Germline V gives CDR1 MNHEY, CDR2 SVGAGI. The CDR3 runs to 14 residues. V shed 0 bases and J shed 6 bases, with 9 bases lying between them. In DNA form, the CDR3 reads TGTGCCAGCAGTTACTCGCATGAGGGTCAGCCCCAGCATTTT. Its translation: CASSYSHEGQPQHF.

The chain joins TRBV6-6 to TRBJ2-3; maybe TRBD2 (6 bases). Trimming removed 6 bases at V and 0 bases at J, with 16 bases between. CDR1 and CDR2 from the germline V gene are MNHNY and SVGAGI (reference sequence). This CDR3 spans 16 amino acids. The CDR3 nucleotides are TGTGCCAGCAGGCACCCGGGAGTGGCTAGCACAGATACGCAGTATTTT. Translation gives CASRHPGVASTDTQYF.

This clone showed up just a few times. CDR3 sequence: CASSAPGTGRITGELFF. The CDR3 nucleotides read TGCGCCAGCAGCGCCCCCGGGACAGGTCGTATCACCGGGGAGCTGTTTTTT. The V and J genes are TRBV5-1 and TRBJ2-2, with TRBD1 matching 8 bases. The germline CDR1 and CDR2 sequences are SGHRS and YFSETQ. The ends lost 4 bases at V and 4 bases at J; junction bases unmatched: 12. CDR3 length: 17 residues.

This clone has just a few counts. The V call is TRBV30, the J call TRBJ1-5; 12 bases line up with TRBD1. V dropped 2 bases and J dropped 7; count of bases not matched to a gene: 9. The germline CDR1 and CDR2 sequences are GTSNPN and SVGIG (reference sequence). The CDR3 spans 16 residues. CDR3 residues: CAWSTTSGTGGQPQHF. DNA for the CDR3: TGTGCCTGGAGTACGACATCCGGGACAGGGGGCCAGCCCCAGCATTTT.

This CDR3 is CASSPGSVTYEQYF. The CDR3 DNA reads TGTGCCAGCTCCCCCGGTTCTGTGACCTACGAGCAGTACTTC. The chain is built from TRBV18 and TRBJ2-7; no clear D. Trimming shortened V by 6 bases and J by 2 bases, and 14 bases separated the two germline ends. The V gene's germline CDR1 is KGHSH and CDR2 LQKENI. The CDR3 sequence is 14 residues long.

CDR3 coding DNA: TGTGCCAGCAGCTTAGGAACCCACCATGAGCAGTTCTTC. Its protein is CASSLGTHHEQFF. The J gene is TRBJ2-1, the V gene TRBV7-9; the D is unclear. Germline values: CDR1 SEHNR, CDR2 FQNEAQ (reference sequence). This CDR3 has 13 amino acids. V was clipped by 1 base and J by 8 bases, with 9 bases between them. Variable domain in full (rest from reference TRBV7-9 and TRBJ2-1): DTGVSQNPRHKITKRGQNVTFRCDPISEHNRLYWYRQTLGQGPEFLTYFQNEAQLEKSRLLSDRFSAERPKGSFSTLEIQRTEQGDSAMYLCASSLGTHHEQFFGPGTRLTVL.

This clone was seen a few times. This chain connects TRBV5-4 to TRBJ1-6; 9 positions agree with TRBD1. The CDR3 has 16 residues. From germline, CDR1 is SGHNT and CDR2 YYREEE (reference sequence). V lost 4 bases to trimming and J lost 7 bases; unmatched junction nucleotides: 9. The CDR3 loop reads CASSPWTGAGNSPLHF. CDR3 nucleotides: TGTGCCAGCAGCCCGTGGACAGGGGCGGGCAATTCACCCCTCCACTTT.

The chain links TRBV4-2 to TRBJ1-2, with a weak D call TRBD1 (5 bases). V lost 3 bases to trimming and J lost 8 bases, with 19 bases between them. The CDR3 has 15 amino acids. Per germline, CDR1 LGHNA and CDR2 YNFKEQ. The CDR3 nucleotides are TGTGCCAGCAGCCAGGCCTTTGGGGGGGAAATCGGCTACACCTTC. Its translation: CASSQAFGGEIGYTF.

V usage is TRBV10-3 and J usage is TRBJ1-1; TRBD1 might be the D (6 bases). The V gene's germline CDR1 is ENHRY and CDR2 SYGVKD. The CDR3 is 13 amino acids. With 3 bases removed from V and 3 bases from J, the gap between germline ends came to 8 bases. CDR3 sequence (DNA): TGTGCCATCAGTGAATCAGGGGACACTGAAGCTTTCTTT. It translates to CAISESGDTEAFF.

The CDR3: CASSPRYYLTSGDDDTQYF. The CDR3 DNA reads as TGTGCCAGCTCCCCCCGCTATTACCTGACTAGCGGGGATGATGATACGCAGTATTTT. J is TRBJ2-3 and V is TRBV18; 11 bases map to TRBD2. This CDR3 spans 19 amino acids. Losses at the gene ends were 6 bases for V and 6 bases for J; bases not matched to a gene: 20. The germline V gene has CDR1 KGHSH and CDR2 LQKENI.

V is TRBV2 and J is TRBJ1-5, with 8 bases identical to TRBD1. In germline, CDR1 is SNHLY, CDR2 FYNNEI. There are 15 residues in the CDR3. With V trimmed by 4 bases and J by 4 bases, 6 bases remained unmatched. Here the CDR3 reads CASSADRAGNQPQHF. In DNA, the CDR3 is TGTGCCAGCAGTGCGGACAGGGCGGGGAATCAGCCCCAGCATTTT.

The chain carries TRBV4-1 and TRBJ2-1; D is possibly TRBD2 (6 bases). The length of the CDR3 is 16 residues. Germline V gene data show CDR1 as MGHRA and CDR2 as YSYEKL. The V end was cut by 4 bases, the J end by 0 bases, with 13 bases between. CDR3 nucleotide sequence: TGCGCCAGCAGCCGACTAGGCCTAGCCTCCTACAATGAGCAGTTCTTC. Its protein product is CASSRLGLASYNEQFF.

CDR3 protein: CASSPFHAELSEQYF. In DNA form, the CDR3 reads TGTGCCAGCAGCCCTTTTCACGCAGAGCTGAGCGAGCAGTACTTC. This chain joins TRBV2 and TRBJ2-7; D is unresolved. CDR1 and CDR2 from the germline V gene are SNHLY and FYNNEI. The CDR3 consists of 15 residues. The germline V and J ends were trimmed by 6 bases and 6 bases, with 21 bases remaining between them.

There are a few counts of this clone. V gene TRBV5-1 combines with J gene TRBJ2-1, with 10 bases that match TRBD2. The V segment lost 4 bases and the J segment 8 bases; nucleotides outside the gene matches: 9. The length of the CDR3 is 15 residues. Germline V lookup: CDR1 SGHRS, CDR2 YFSETQ. The CDR3 spells CASSKGGLASHEQFF. The CDR3 DNA reads TGCGCCAGCAGCAAAGGGGGACTAGCGTCCCATGAGCAGTTCTTC.

The V and J genes are TRBV24-1 and TRBJ2-1, with D tentatively TRBD1 (6 bases). Germline-derived CDR1 and CDR2 are KGHDR and SFDVKD. V dropped 9 bases and J dropped 1 base, with 12 bases sitting between them. This CDR3 comprises 14 residues. CDR3 loop: CATAPRGSYNEQFF. Written as DNA, the CDR3 is TGTGCCACCGCGCCTAGGGGGTCCTACAATGAGCAGTTCTTC.

Here the CDR3 DNA reads TGTGCCAGCAACGACAGCGACTCTAATGAAAAACTGTTTTTT. Translating gives CASNDSDSNEKLFF. V and J are TRBV6-4 and TRBJ1-4; tentative D call: TRBD1 (5 bases). Germline CDR1 reads MRHNA; CDR2 reads SNTAGT. The V end was cut by 7 bases, the J end by 3 bases, with 12 bases between. The CDR3 extends over 14 amino acids.

The chain uses TRBV6-2 or TRBV6-3 and TRBJ1-5; 9 bases match TRBD1. The CDR3 is 15 residues long. Germline CDR1 MNHEY, CDR2 SVGEGT. V shed 4 bases and J 1 base; nucleotides not matched to a gene: 2. DNA of the CDR3: TGTGCCAGCAGTTGGGGACAGGGCAGCAATCAGCCCCAGCATTTT. Protein sequence: CASSWGQGSNQPQHF.

V and J are TRBV7-9 and TRBJ2-5; 8 positions match TRBD1. The V gene's germline CDR1 is SEHNR and CDR2 FQNEAQ (reference sequence). CDR3 length: 14 amino acids. J lost 5 bases, V lost 3 bases, and 5 bases had no gene match. The CDR3 sequence: CASSFSGGIETQYF. For the CDR3, the DNA is TGTGCCAGCAGCTTCTCAGGGGGCATCGAGACCCAGTACTTC. The whole variable domain, filled in from reference TRBV7-9 and TRBJ2-5, reads DTGVSQNPRHKITKRGQNVTFRCDPISEHNRLYWYRQTLGQGPEFLTYFQNEAQLEKSRLLSDRFSAERPKGSFSTLEIQRTEQGDSAMYLCASSFSGGIETQYFGPGTRLLVL.

This clone appeared a few times. The CDR3 DNA reads as TGTGCCAGCAGCTTCTCCCCGGGTCCAGAAAACACCGGGGAGCTGTTTTTT. Protein sequence: CASSFSPGPENTGELFF. The rearrangement joins TRBV11-3 to TRBJ2-2; D is unclear. Germline V gene data show CDR1 as SGHNT and CDR2 as YENEEA. This CDR3 has 17 residues. The V gene lost 3 bases and the J gene lost 2 bases, with 16 bases spanning the gap.

The rearrangement links TRBV18 to TRBJ1-1; D is undetermined. CDR1 is KGHSH, CDR2 LQKENI, per germline. This CDR3 region has 14 residues. V lost 3 bases and J 4 bases, leaving 12 bases between the germline ends. The CDR3 DNA follows: TGTGCCAGCTCACCGGTCCCGTTGGTCACTGAAGCTTTCTTT. It encodes CASSPVPLVTEAFF. The variable domain in full, with the rest retrieved from reference TRBV18 and TRBJ1-1, is NAGVMQNPRHLVRRRGQEARLRCSPMKGHSHVYWYRQLPEEGLKFMVYLQKENIIDESGMPKERFSAEFPKEGPSILRIQQVVRGDSAAYFCASSPVPLVTEAFFGQGTRLTVV.

V is TRBV24-1 and J is TRBJ1-2, with D hard to call. Germline lookup yields CDR1 KGHDR and CDR2 SFDVKD. V was pared by 2 bases and J by 6 bases, with 9 bases between. The CDR3 sequence is 13 residues long. In DNA form, the CDR3 reads TGTGCCACCAGTGATTCCCAATCGAATGGCTACACCTTC. Its translation is CATSDSQSNGYTF.

The chain joins TRBV16 to TRBJ2-5, with 12 bases aligning to TRBD2. Trimming cost V 1 base and J 3 bases; bases outside gene matches: 9. Germline lookup yields CDR1 KGHSY and CDR2 FQNENV. CDR3 length: 18 amino acids. The CDR3 here is CASSQWSSGRALEETQYF. The CDR3 DNA reads TGTGCCAGCAGCCAATGGTCTAGCGGGAGGGCCTTGGAAGAGACCCAGTACTTC. Full variable domain (rest looked up from reference TRBV16 and TRBJ2-5): GEEVAQTPKHLVRGEGQKAKLYCAPIKGHSYVFWYQQVLKNEFKFLISFQNENVFDETGMPKERFSAKCLPNSPCSLEIQATKLEDSAVYFCASSQWSSGRALEETQYFGPGTRLLVL.

This clone was detected only a few times. The rearrangement uses TRBV6-2 or TRBV6-3 and TRBJ2-4; 8 bases fit TRBD1. Per germline, CDR1 MNHEY and CDR2 SVGEGT. Germline trimming cut 6 bases from V and 8 bases from J; bases unmatched to any gene: 12. The length of the CDR3 is 15 residues. The CDR3 sequence: CASSEDRDGGDIQYF. CDR3 in DNA: TGTGCCAGCAGCGAGGACAGGGACGGAGGAGACATTCAGTACTTC.